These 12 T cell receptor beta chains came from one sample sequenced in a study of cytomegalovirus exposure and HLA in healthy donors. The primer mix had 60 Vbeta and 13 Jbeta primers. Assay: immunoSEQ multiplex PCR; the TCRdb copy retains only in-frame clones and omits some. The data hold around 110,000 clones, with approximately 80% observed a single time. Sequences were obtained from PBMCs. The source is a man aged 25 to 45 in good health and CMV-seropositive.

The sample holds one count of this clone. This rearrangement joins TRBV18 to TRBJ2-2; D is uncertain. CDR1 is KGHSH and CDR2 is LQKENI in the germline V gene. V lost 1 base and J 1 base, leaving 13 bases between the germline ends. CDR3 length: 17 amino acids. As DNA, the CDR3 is TGTGCCAGCTCACCACGGGCCAAAATTATGAACACCGGGGAGCTGTTTTTT. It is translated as CASSPRAKIMNTGELFF.

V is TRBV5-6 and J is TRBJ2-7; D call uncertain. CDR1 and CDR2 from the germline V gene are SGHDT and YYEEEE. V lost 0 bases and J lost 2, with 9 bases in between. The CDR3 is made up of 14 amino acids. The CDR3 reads CASSLGASTYEQYF. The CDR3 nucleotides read TGTGCCAGCAGCTTGGGGGCTTCGACCTACGAGCAGTACTTC. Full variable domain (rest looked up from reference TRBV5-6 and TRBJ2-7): DAGVTQSPTHLIKTRGQQVTLRCSPKSGHDTVSWYQQALGQGPQFIFQYYEEEERQRGNFPDRFSGHQFPNYSSELNVNALLLGDSALYLCASSLGASTYEQYFGPGTRLTVT.

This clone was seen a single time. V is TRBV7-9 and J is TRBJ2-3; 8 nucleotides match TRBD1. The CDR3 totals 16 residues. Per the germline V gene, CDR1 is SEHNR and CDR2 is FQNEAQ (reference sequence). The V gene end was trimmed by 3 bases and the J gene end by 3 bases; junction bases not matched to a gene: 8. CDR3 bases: TGTGCCAGCAGCTTCCCAGGGGGCCATTCGACAGATACGCAGTATTTT. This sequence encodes CASSFPGGHSTDTQYF.

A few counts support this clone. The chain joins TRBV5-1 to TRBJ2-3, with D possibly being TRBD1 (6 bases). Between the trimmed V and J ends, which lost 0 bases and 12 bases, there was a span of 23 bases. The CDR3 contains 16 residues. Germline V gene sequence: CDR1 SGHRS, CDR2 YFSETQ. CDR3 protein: CASSLVPGASLMEQYF. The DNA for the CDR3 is TGCGCCAGCAGCTTGGTCCCAGGGGCCTCTTTGATGGAACAGTATTTT.

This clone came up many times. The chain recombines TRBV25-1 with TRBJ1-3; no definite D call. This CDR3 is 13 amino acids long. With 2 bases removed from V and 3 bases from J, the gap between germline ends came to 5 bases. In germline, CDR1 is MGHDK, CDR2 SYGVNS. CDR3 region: CASSEAGGNTIYF. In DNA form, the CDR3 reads TGTGCCAGCAGTGAAGCCGGTGGAAACACCATATATTTT.

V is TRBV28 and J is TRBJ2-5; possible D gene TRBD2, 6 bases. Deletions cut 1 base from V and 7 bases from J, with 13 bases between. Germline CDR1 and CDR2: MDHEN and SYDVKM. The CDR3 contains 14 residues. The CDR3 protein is CASSLLFGGRTQYF. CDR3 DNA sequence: TGTGCCAGCAGTTTATTGTTTGGGGGGAGGACCCAGTACTTC.

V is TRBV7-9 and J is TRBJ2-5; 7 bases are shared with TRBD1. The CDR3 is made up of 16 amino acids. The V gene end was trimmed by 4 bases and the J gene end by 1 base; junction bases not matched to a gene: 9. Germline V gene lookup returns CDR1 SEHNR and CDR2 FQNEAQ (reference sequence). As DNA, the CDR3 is TGTGCCAGCAGCTCCGCGGACAGGACGGGCCAAGAGACCCAGTACTTC. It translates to CASSSADRTGQETQYF.

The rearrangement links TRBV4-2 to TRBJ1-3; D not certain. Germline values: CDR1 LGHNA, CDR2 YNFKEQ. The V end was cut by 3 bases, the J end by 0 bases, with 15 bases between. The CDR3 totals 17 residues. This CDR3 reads CASSHPSTQVSGNTIYF. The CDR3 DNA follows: TGTGCCAGCAGCCATCCGTCGACACAAGTCTCTGGAAACACCATATATTTT.

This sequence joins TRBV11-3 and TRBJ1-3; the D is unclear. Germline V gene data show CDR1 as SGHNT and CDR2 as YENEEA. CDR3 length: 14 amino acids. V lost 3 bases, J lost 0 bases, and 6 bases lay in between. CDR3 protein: CASSFRTSGNTIYF. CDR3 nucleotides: TGTGCCAGCAGCTTTAGAACCTCTGGAAACACCATATATTTT.

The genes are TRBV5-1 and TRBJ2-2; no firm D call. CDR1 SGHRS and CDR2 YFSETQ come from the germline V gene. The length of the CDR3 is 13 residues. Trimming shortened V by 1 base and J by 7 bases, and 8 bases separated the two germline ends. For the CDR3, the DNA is TGCGCCAGCAGCTTGTTAGCCATCGGGGAGCTGTTTTTT. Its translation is CASSLLAIGELFF.

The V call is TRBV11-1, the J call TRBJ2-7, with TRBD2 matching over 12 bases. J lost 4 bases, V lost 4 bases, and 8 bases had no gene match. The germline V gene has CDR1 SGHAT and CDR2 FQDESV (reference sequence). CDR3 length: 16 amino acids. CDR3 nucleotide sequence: TGTGCCAGCAGCTCCGCTAGCGGGGGGGCCGTTTACGAGCAGTACTTC. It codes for CASSSASGGAVYEQYF.

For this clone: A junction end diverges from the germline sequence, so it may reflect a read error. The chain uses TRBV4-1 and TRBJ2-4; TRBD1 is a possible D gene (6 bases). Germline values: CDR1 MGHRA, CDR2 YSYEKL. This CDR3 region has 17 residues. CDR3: CASSQVTGSLSKNSQYF. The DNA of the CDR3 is TGCGCCAGCAGCCAGGTTACAGGGAGCTTGTCCAAAAACAGTCAGTACTTC.